The rows below give T cell receptor beta chains drawn from one sample of a study of T-cell memory formation after mild COVID-19. MiXCR, applied by TCRdb to the 5' RACE reads, yields one record per CDR3 protein. Of under 700,000 distinct CDR3 sequences in the sample, 20% were seen once. The sample consisted of PBMCs or a T cell subset sorted from them (not recorded which). All receptors come from an adult woman who had mild COVID-19 (a few samples of this study predate the infection). Cell type and time point are not known. Both conserved end residues are trimmed from each CDR3. Each record gives: V gene, J gene, CDR3 protein.

>TRBV5-6|TRBJ2-7
ASSFMSEQY
>TRBV12-3/TRBV12-4|TRBJ2-3
SSLRIGGGDTQY
>TRBV7-6|TRBJ2-5
ASSPIPGGTSGQETQY
>TRBV12-3/TRBV12-4|TRBJ2-1
ASSSPGGAGLEQF
>TRBV25-1|TRBJ1-3
ASSESLEESGNTIY
>TRBV6-6|TRBJ2-7
ASSADLEQY
>TRBV11-2|TRBJ2-3
ASSLDLATDTQY
>TRBV12-3/TRBV12-4|TRBJ1-1
ASSRTARAF
>TRBV15|TRBJ1-1
ATSRVRGSTEAF
>TRBV5-1|TRBJ2-2
ASSLESTSGTGELF
>TRBV15|TRBJ2-7
ATSRVRRWGGEAGEQY
>TRBV6-5|TRBJ1-1
ASSYYVGTEAF
>TRBV14|TRBJ2-5
ASSHLGPWGETQY
>TRBV24-1|TRBJ2-1
ATSDLAGGHRNEQF
>TRBV15|TRBJ1-5
ATSDGRLINQPQH
>TRBV6-1|TRBJ1-6
ASSDQGTPNSPLH
>TRBV7-9|TRBJ2-2
ASRWTQGNAGELF
>TRBV12-3/TRBV12-4|TRBJ1-1
ASTVTGENTEAF
>TRBV6-5|TRBJ2-7
ASSYSTLAGVYEQY
>TRBV12-3/TRBV12-4|TRBJ2-1
ASSSRAGVAYNEQF
>TRBV6-6|TRBJ2-1
ASSYSPEQF
>TRBV6-5|TRBJ1-1
ASGETGFVTEAF
>TRBV3-1|TRBJ2-2
ASSQVERTGELF
>TRBV7-9|TRBJ1-4
ASSPYGQGEAKLF
>TRBV3-1|TRBJ2-7
ASSQDTGPYEQY
>TRBV12-3/TRBV12-4|TRBJ2-1
ASSLDGSGMGEQF
>TRBV18|TRBJ1-1
ASSPLGTEAF